This T cell receptor beta chain came from a study of CD8+CD57+ T cells in acquired aplastic anemia. Findings of the study overall: It was found that fewer than 35 CD8+ CDR3 sequences were shared between patients and controls.

Using genomic DNA as the template, TCR beta VDJ and CDR3 profiling was carried out. One entry per CDR3 protein results from TCRdb running MiXCR on the reads. The sample shows over 150,000 distinct CDR3 sequences, roughly half of them seen only once. A note on this clonotype: Its specificity is unknown.

The V and J ends lost 1 base and 0 bases respectively, with 7 bases between them. The V gene's germline CDR1 is SEHNR and CDR2 FQNEAQ (reference sequence). This CDR3 has 15 amino acids. Patients sequenced had flow cytometry evidence of CD8+CD57+ cell expansion. The chain couples TRBV7-9 to TRBJ1-3; D is undetermined. Sample: sorted CD4+, CD8+, or CD8+CD57+ T cells (not recorded which) from PBMCs. This clonotype was obtained from a human donor with aplastic anemia. This chain's CDR3 is CASSLGALSGNTIYF. In DNA form, the CDR3 reads TGTGCCAGCAGCTTAGGGGCACTCTCTGGAAACACCATATATTTT. Combining the CDR3 with reference TRBV7-9 and TRBJ1-3 gives the whole variable domain DTGVSQNPRHKITKRGQNVTFRCDPISEHNRLYWYRQTLGQGPEFLTYFQNEAQLEKSRLLSDRFSAERPKGSFSTLEIQRTEQGDSAMYLCASSLGALSGNTIYFGEGSWLTVV.